These 28 T cell receptor beta chains originate from one sample sequenced in a study of CD8+ T cells in alopecia areata. Treatment: oral pan-JAK inhibitor, 5-10 mg twice daily. In each case, RNA was isolated and then reverse transcribed into cDNA as the sequencing template. Produced via immunoSEQ multiplex PCR; TCRdb's table is partial and in-frame only. The table includes a few hundred thousand clones, around 64% detected once. The specimen was CD4+ T cells sorted from blood, collected between weeks 51 and 52, from a patient treated with tofacitinib. The receptor set was obtained from a human donor with alopecia areata.

This chain connects TRBV30 to TRBJ1-1, with TRBD1 matching over 9 bases. J gave up 3 bases and V 5 bases, and 10 bases lay outside the gene matches. The CDR3 has 15 amino acids. Per germline, CDR1 GTSNPN and CDR2 SVGIG (reference sequence). The CDR3 here is CAWLPPGTGHTEAFF. The CDR3 DNA is TGTGCCTGGTTACCTCCCGGGACAGGGCACACTGAAGCTTTCTTT.

The table lists this clone with a few counts. This chain connects TRBV5-1 to TRBJ2-7; 9 bases line up with TRBD1. J lost 2 bases, V lost 4 bases, and 7 bases had no gene match. Germline assignment: CDR1 SGHRS and CDR2 YFSETQ. The CDR3 consists of 15 residues. The CDR3: CASSPGTGRPYEQYF. CDR3 in DNA: TGCGCCAGCAGCCCAGGGACAGGGAGACCCTACGAGCAGTACTTC.

The rearrangement uses TRBV5-4 and TRBJ2-3; D remains ambiguous. V lost 5 bases, J lost 0 bases, and 13 bases lay in between. The CDR3 sequence is 15 residues long. Germline V CDR1 and CDR2: SGHNT, YYREEE (reference sequence). This CDR3 is CASSFKLSSTDTQYF. The CDR3, as DNA: TGTGCCAGCAGTTTTAAGTTGTCGAGCACAGATACGCAGTATTTT.

This rearrangement joins TRBV15 to TRBJ2-1; the match to TRBD1 covers 7 bases. The CDR3 spans 13 residues. V dropped 5 bases and J dropped 10; count of bases not matched to a gene: 8. In germline, CDR1 is LNHNV, CDR2 YYDKDF (reference sequence). The CDR3 loop is CATSVRTGSEQFF. As DNA, the CDR3 is TGTGCCACCAGCGTACGGACAGGCTCCGAGCAGTTCTTC.

This chain connects TRBV29-1 to TRBJ2-2; no reliable D call. CDR3 length: 11 residues. Trimming took off 2 bases at V and 6 bases at J, with 4 bases between the two ends. CDR1 and CDR2 from the germline V gene are SQVTM and ANQGSEA. The CDR3 loop is CSVEKSGELFF. CDR3 nucleotides: TGCAGCGTTGAAAAATCCGGGGAGCTGTTTTTT.

This clone was found a few times. This chain connects TRBV5-4 to TRBJ2-2; D possibly corresponds to TRBD2 (5 bases). Trimming removed 7 bases at V and 2 bases at J, with 12 bases between. The CDR3 spans 14 residues. CDR1 SGHNT and CDR2 YYREEE come from the germline V gene (reference sequence). The CDR3 bases are TGTGCCAGCGGCGGGCAGGACAACACCGGGGAGCTGTTTTTT. It translates to CASGGQDNTGELFF.

This clone came up a few times. J is TRBJ1-5 and V is TRBV9; D is perhaps TRBD1 (6 bases). Germline CDR1 and CDR2: SGDLS and YYNGEE. Trimming shortened V by 3 bases and J by 3 bases, and 10 bases separated the two germline ends. The CDR3 extends over 14 amino acids. The CDR3 spells CASSGTGTNQPQHF. The CDR3, as DNA: TGTGCCAGCAGCGGCACAGGGACCAATCAGCCCCAGCATTTT.

The chain combines TRBV11-2 with TRBJ2-5, with 8 bases aligning to TRBD2. Trimming at V came to 5 bases and at J to 4 bases, leaving 6 bases not matched to a gene. This CDR3 comprises 14 residues. From germline, CDR1 is SGHAT and CDR2 FQNNGV. CDR3 in DNA: TGTGCCAGCAGCACTACTAGCGGCTCAGAGACCCAGTACTTC. This encodes CASSTTSGSETQYF.

In this sample, this clone turned up a few times. This rearrangement joins TRBV5-1 to TRBJ2-3; D possibly matches TRBD1 or TRBD2 (5 bases each). CDR3 length: 13 residues. Germline V gene data show CDR1 as SGHRS and CDR2 as YFSETQ. Trimming cost V 4 bases and J 0 bases, with 6 bases left between them. The CDR3 here is CASSRDSTDTQYF. In nucleotides, the CDR3 is TGCGCCAGCAGCAGGGACAGCACAGATACGCAGTATTTT.

This clone was counted between two and nine times. The gene calls are TRBV30 and TRBJ2-5; D possibly corresponds to TRBD2 (6 bases). V lost 5 bases to trimming and J lost 5 bases, with 9 bases between them. The CDR3 is made up of 11 amino acids. The germline CDR1 and CDR2 sequences are GTSNPN and SVGIG (reference sequence). The CDR3 region has the DNA TGTGCCTGGGCGGGGCTTGAGACCCAGTACTTC. Protein product: CAWAGLETQYF.

J is TRBJ1-2 and V is TRBV6-5, with TRBD1 matching 8 bases. CDR1 is MNHEY, CDR2 SVGAGI, per germline. This CDR3 is 14 amino acids long. V lost 4 bases and J lost 9; bases outside the gene matches: 10. The CDR3: CASSFGTGPASYTF. Here the CDR3 DNA reads TGTGCCAGCAGTTTCGGGACAGGTCCTGCGAGCTACACCTTC.

The V call is TRBV5-1, the J call TRBJ1-2; unclear D gene. Germline loops: CDR1 SGHRS, CDR2 YFSETQ. The CDR3 extends over 15 amino acids. Trimming removed 3 bases at V and 0 bases at J, with 12 bases between. This CDR3 reads CASSWETVANYGYTF. CDR3 nucleotides: TGCGCCAGCAGCTGGGAGACGGTAGCTAACTATGGCTACACCTTC.

This chain connects TRBV30 to TRBJ2-3; 9 bases match TRBD2. The CDR3 runs 15 residues. Losses at the gene ends were 2 bases for V and 6 bases for J; bases not matched to a gene: 9. The germline gives CDR1 GTSNPN, CDR2 SVGIG (reference sequence). The CDR3: CAWSSLAGGPDTQYF. The CDR3 DNA is TGTGCCTGGAGTTCATTGGCGGGGGGGCCGGATACGCAGTATTTT. The complete variable domain, with remaining parts taken from reference TRBV30 and TRBJ2-3, reads SQTIHQWPATLVQPVGSPLSLECTVEGTSNPNLYWYRQAAGRGLQLLFYSVGIGQISSEVPQNLSASRPQDRQFILSSKKLLLSDSGFYLCAWSSLAGGPDTQYFGPGTRLTVL.

This clone came up a few times. This chain joins TRBV14 and TRBJ2-3; a weak D match, TRBD2 (5 bases). The CDR3 runs to 16 residues. With 3 bases removed from V and 4 bases from J, the gap between germline ends came to 17 bases. Germline values: CDR1 SGHDN, CDR2 FVKESK. CDR3 in DNA: TGTGCCAGCAGCCAGCGGAGGTCCCCACTCCCAGATACGCAGTATTTT. Amino acids: CASSQRRSPLPDTQYF.

V usage is TRBV7-9 and J usage is TRBJ1-1; D uncertain. The germline CDR1 and CDR2 sequences are SEHNR and FQNEAQ (reference sequence). This CDR3 has 11 residues. V gave up 3 bases and J gave up 5 bases, with 4 bases separating them. CDR3 bases: TGTGCCAGCAGCTTCGGAACTGAAGCTTTCTTT. Its translation: CASSFGTEAFF. Variable domain in full (rest from reference TRBV7-9 and TRBJ1-1): DTGVSQNPRHKITKRGQNVTFRCDPISEHNRLYWYRQTLGQGPEFLTYFQNEAQLEKSRLLSDRFSAERPKGSFSTLEIQRTEQGDSAMYLCASSFGTEAFFGQGTRLTVV.

V usage is TRBV29-1 and J usage is TRBJ2-3; a possible D gene is TRBD2 (5 bases). Germline-derived CDR1 and CDR2 are SQVTM and ANQGSEA. V dropped 8 bases and J dropped 2 bases, with 14 bases sitting between them. The CDR3 contains 13 residues. The chain's CDR3 is CSSRAASTDTQYF. In DNA form, the CDR3 reads TGCAGCTCGCGGGCGGCCTCCACAGATACGCAGTATTTT.

The V and J genes are TRBV20-1 and TRBJ1-2; 8 nucleotides line up with TRBD1. The CDR3 has 11 amino acids. V was clipped by 5 bases and J by 7 bases; unmatched bases: 3. From germline, CDR1 is DFQATT and CDR2 SNEGSKA (reference sequence). In nucleotides, the CDR3 is TGCAGTGCTCCAGACAGGGGTGGCTACACCTTC. Its translation is CSAPDRGGYTF.

The chain combines TRBV30 with TRBJ2-2; D is ambiguous. Per the germline V gene, CDR1 is GTSNPN and CDR2 is SVGIG (reference sequence). Trimming removed 0 bases from V and 8 bases from J, with 4 bases in between. This CDR3 contains 11 residues. CDR3 coding DNA: TGTGCCTGGAGTGTTAGAGGGGAGCTGTTTTTT. As protein: CAWSVRGELFF.

The V call is TRBV5-1, the J call TRBJ2-7; D perhaps matches TRBD1 (6 bases). The length of the CDR3 is 15 residues. V lost 0 bases and J lost 7, with 17 bases in between. Germline assignment: CDR1 SGHRS and CDR2 YFSETQ. The CDR3 is CASSLVGGPVGEQYF. The DNA of the CDR3 is TGCGCCAGCAGCTTGGTAGGGGGTCCCGTGGGAGAGCAGTACTTC. Based on the CDR3 plus reference TRBV5-1 and TRBJ2-7, the full variable domain is KAGVTQTPRYLIKTRGQQVTLSCSPISGHRSVSWYQQTPGQGLQFLFEYFSETQRNKGNFPGRFSGRQFSNSRSEMNVSTLELGDSALYLCASSLVGGPVGEQYFGPGTRLTVT.

This clone was observed a handful of times. The rearrangement uses TRBV20-1 and TRBJ1-1; the D gene is possibly TRBD1 (5 bases). This CDR3 has 10 amino acids. V was pared by 5 bases and J by 10 bases, with 11 bases between. The germline CDR1 and CDR2 sequences are DFQATT and SNEGSKA (reference sequence). In nucleotides, the CDR3 is TGCAGTGCTTCAAGGGGACGAGCTTTCTTT. Translation: CSASRGRAFF.

To note about this clone: The sample has other DNA sequences that encode this CDR3 too. CDR3 coding DNA: TGTGCCAGCTCCCCTAGACTTTCCTACGAGCAGTACTTC. As protein: CASSPRLSYEQYF. The gene calls are TRBV18 and TRBJ2-7; the D is unclear. The CDR3 has 13 residues. The V and J ends lost 6 bases and 1 base respectively, with 10 bases between them. Germline CDR1 KGHSH, CDR2 LQKENI.

The chain carries TRBV2 and TRBJ1-4; 7 nucleotides line up with TRBD1. Losses at the gene ends were 6 bases for V and 3 bases for J; bases not matched to a gene: 7. Germline V gene lookup returns CDR1 SNHLY and CDR2 FYNNEI. CDR3 length: 15 amino acids. In DNA form, the CDR3 reads TGTGCCAGCAGCGCGGGGACAGCGGCTAATGAAAAACTGTTTTTT. This sequence encodes CASSAGTAANEKLFF.

The chain couples TRBV29-1 to TRBJ1-2, with 10 positions matching TRBD1. The CDR3 spans 15 residues. The ends lost 4 bases at V and 4 bases at J; junction bases unmatched: 9. Germline CDR1 and CDR2: SQVTM and ANQGSEA. CDR3 region: CSVVTGGFFGYGYTF. The CDR3 nucleotides read TGCAGCGTTGTGACAGGGGGCTTTTTTGGCTATGGCTACACCTTC.

As for this clone: The identical CDR3 is also encoded by other nucleotide sequences in the sample. This sequence joins TRBV4-1 and TRBJ1-2, with D unclear. Deletions cut 0 bases from V and 4 bases from J, with 9 bases between. This CDR3 is 14 amino acids long. From germline, CDR1 is MGHRA and CDR2 YSYEKL. The CDR3 coding sequence is TGCGCCAGCAGCCAAGATTCCGGCCTCTATGGCTACACCTTC. Its translation: CASSQDSGLYGYTF.

For the CDR3, the DNA is TGTGCCAGCAGTTACTCTGGGCTGGCAGCCGGCGCGGCTTTCTTT. Translating it yields CASSYSGLAAGAAFF. The chain uses TRBV6-5 and TRBJ1-1; no reliable D call. Germline CDR1 is MNHEY and CDR2 is SVGAGI. Between the trimmed V and J ends, which lost 0 bases and 11 bases, there was a span of 19 bases. The CDR3 loop spans 15 amino acids.

There are a few counts of this clone. The gene calls are TRBV7-2 and TRBJ1-3, with TRBD1 as a possible D gene (6 bases). Germline-derived CDR1 and CDR2 are SGHTA and FQGNSA. This CDR3 comprises 15 residues. The germline V and J ends were trimmed by 0 bases and 4 bases, with 10 bases remaining between them. The CDR3 is CASSLAAGVGNTIYF. In nucleotides, the CDR3 is TGTGCCAGCAGCTTAGCCGCAGGGGTCGGAAACACCATATATTTT.

There are a few counts of this clone. This sequence joins TRBV30 and TRBJ2-7; no definite D call. This CDR3 is 11 amino acids long. Germline V gives CDR1 GTSNPN, CDR2 SVGIG (reference sequence). Trimming took 4 bases from V and 7 from J, leaving 11 bases between them. The CDR3 reads CAWIRPREQYF. In nucleotides, the CDR3 is TGTGCCTGGATTCGTCCTAGAGAGCAGTACTTC. Based on the CDR3 plus reference TRBV30 and TRBJ2-7, the full variable domain is SQTIHQWPATLVQPVGSPLSLECTVEGTSNPNLYWYRQAAGRGLQLLFYSVGIGQISSEVPQNLSASRPQDRQFILSSKKLLLSDSGFYLCAWIRPREQYFGPGTRLTVT.

The V call is TRBV10-3, the J call TRBJ1-1; D unresolved. CDR1 is ENHRY, CDR2 SYGVKD, per germline. This CDR3 comprises 14 residues. Trimming cost V 4 bases and J 0 bases, with 9 bases left between them. The CDR3 loop reads CAISVVGMNTEAFF. DNA for the CDR3: TGTGCCATCAGTGTCGTTGGGATGAACACTGAAGCTTTCTTT.